This T cell receptor (beta chain) is from a study of T cell responses to AZD1222 COVID-19 vaccine. Across the study: Second doses that came at about 4 or about 12 weeks were put together.

This CDR3 has 15 amino acids. V was shortened by 2 bases and J by 3 bases, with 14 bases between the two germline ends. Germline CDR1 and CDR2: SGHRS and YFSETQ. Study-level results: Seropositive at baseline were only five or six AZD1222 recipients.

As for this clone: Its antigen is currently unknown.

Profiled with immunoSEQ multiplex PCR; TCRdb holds only in-frame clones, not every one. Among some 140,000 clones listed, 70% to 90% were seen once. The rearrangement joins TRBV5-1 to TRBJ1-1; D is possibly TRBD1 (6 bases). Sequences were derived from peripheral blood, sampled on day 0 of AZD1222 vaccination. The sequence was collected from an adult in good health. The CDR3 is CASSFAGAGDTEAFF. CDR3 DNA: TGCGCCAGCAGCTTTGCAGGGGCGGGGGACACTGAAGCTTTCTTT.